The 10 T cell receptor beta chains given below trace back to one sample, sequenced in a study of blood T cell repertoires in COVID-19. Generated by immunoSEQ multiplex PCR, the TCRdb table keeps only in-frame clones and is missing some. The sample includes about 45,000 clones, over 70% of them seen just once. The specimen sequenced was peripheral blood. Source of these receptors: a human donor in a cohort sampled during active COVID-19.

J is TRBJ2-5 and V is TRBV29-1, with D hard to call. Germline V gives CDR1 SQVTM, CDR2 ANQGSEA. The CDR3 length is 12 residues. V lost 1 base, J lost 4 bases, and 7 bases lay in between. The CDR3 DNA reads as TGCAGCGTTGAAGGACTCCGAGAGACCCAGTACTTC. Encoded protein: CSVEGLRETQYF.

The J gene is TRBJ2-2, the V gene TRBV5-1, with 8 nucleotides matching TRBD1. The V gene's germline CDR1 is SGHRS and CDR2 YFSETQ. This CDR3 contains 13 residues. V lost 6 bases to trimming and J lost 5 bases; unmatched junction nucleotides: 3. CDR3 coding DNA: TGCGCCAGCACTTACAGGGGGACCGGGGAGCTGTTTTTT. Amino acids: CASTYRGTGELFF.

CDR3 bases: TGTGCCACCAGTGCCCTTTTTAGCGGGAGAGGGCAGTTCTTC. Protein sequence: CATSALFSGRGQFF. The rearrangement uses TRBV24-1 and TRBJ2-1, with 9 bases fitting TRBD2. V gave up 5 bases and J gave up 12 bases; unmatched junction bases: 10. Germline V gives CDR1 KGHDR, CDR2 SFDVKD. CDR3 length equals 14 residues.

Only one count was recorded for this clone. The V gene is TRBV5-4, the J gene TRBJ1-1; possible D gene TRBD1, 6 bases. The CDR3 consists of 18 residues. CDR1 and CDR2 (germline): SGHNT, YYREEE (reference sequence). V lost 4 bases, J lost 3 bases, and 25 bases lay in between. CDR3 nucleotides: TGTGCCAGCAGCCGCTTACGACAGGAAGGGCGCGAATACACTGAAGCTTTCTTT. Protein: CASSRLRQEGREYTEAFF.

This chain links TRBV5-1 with TRBJ2-3; 8 positions agree with TRBD2. CDR3 length: 15 amino acids. Trimming removed 4 bases from V and 0 bases from J; junction bases left unmatched: 4. Germline-derived CDR1 and CDR2 are SGHRS and YFSETQ. CDR3 residues: CASSQTSDSTDTQYF. Written as DNA, the CDR3 is TGCGCCAGCAGCCAGACTAGCGATAGCACAGATACGCAGTATTTT.

V gene TRBV3-1 (or the pseudogene TRBV3-2) combines with J gene TRBJ2-7; the match to TRBD1 covers 8 bases. Germline lookup yields CDR1 LGHDT and CDR2 YNNKEL (reference sequence). After removal of 4 bases from V and 2 bases from J, the junction contained 4 bases not matched to a gene. The CDR3 spans 14 residues. The CDR3 DNA is TGTGCCAGCAGCCGCTCGACAGGGGCCTACGAGCAGTACTTC. Translation gives CASSRSTGAYEQYF.

The V call is TRBV19, the J call TRBJ1-5, with D hard to call. Trimming stripped 3 bases from V and 7 bases from J, with 13 bases between. Germline V lookup: CDR1 LNHDA, CDR2 SQIVND (reference sequence). This CDR3 is built from 14 residues. The CDR3 here is CASSIHGVGQPQHF. The CDR3 DNA reads TGTGCCAGTAGTATCCACGGGGTAGGGCAGCCCCAGCATTTT.

The chain combines TRBV19 with TRBJ2-3, with TRBD2 as a possible D gene (6 bases). The CDR3 contains 15 residues. Per the germline V gene, CDR1 is LNHDA and CDR2 is SQIVND (reference sequence). The V and J ends lost 5 bases and 0 bases respectively, with 12 bases between them. CDR3 sequence: CASSVRGTSTDTQYF. In DNA, the CDR3 is TGTGCCAGTAGTGTCAGAGGGACTAGCACAGATACGCAGTATTTT.

J is TRBJ2-3 and V is TRBV6-5; D is perhaps TRBD1 (6 bases). The V gene lost 6 bases and the J gene lost 2 bases, with 15 bases spanning the gap. The germline V gene has CDR1 MNHEY and CDR2 SVGAGI. CDR3 size: 15 residues. Here the CDR3 DNA reads TGTGCCAGCAGCGAGACTTGGGACACCACAGATACGCAGTATTTT. It specifies CASSETWDTTDTQYF.

The rearrangement joins TRBV2 to TRBJ1-5, with TRBD1 matching over 7 bases. The ends lost 6 bases at V and 2 bases at J; junction bases unmatched: 1. Germline V gene sequence: CDR1 SNHLY, CDR2 FYNNEI. The CDR3 is made up of 13 amino acids. CDR3 sequence: CASSGQGNQPQHF. The CDR3 DNA is TGTGCCAGCAGCGGACAGGGCAATCAGCCCCAGCATTTT.